These 9 T cell receptor beta chains were all obtained from the same sample, sequenced in a study of cytomegalovirus exposure and HLA in healthy donors. The repertoire was sequenced with immunoSEQ multiplex PCR; TCRdb's copy has only in-frame clones and lacks some. The profile shows about 65,000 clones, around 95% of them singletons. Specimen: PBMCs. These receptor sequences come from a man in his late teens or twenties in good health and CMV-seropositive.

The chain couples TRBV7-8 to TRBJ1-2, with D hard to call. The germline V gene has CDR1 SGHVS and CDR2 FQNEAQ. V lost 0 bases and J 3 bases, leaving 14 bases between the germline ends. This CDR3 is built from 16 residues. The CDR3, as DNA: TGTGCCAGCAGCTTAGCAGCAGGCGAGACCTACTATGGCTACACCTTC. This gives the protein CASSLAAGETYYGYTF. Supplemented by reference TRBV7-8 and TRBJ1-2, the full variable domain reads GAGVSQSPRYKVAKRGQDVALRCDPISGHVSLFWYQQALGQGPEFLTYFQNEAQLDKSGLPSDRFFAERPEGSVSTLKIQRTQQEDSAVYLCASSLAAGETYYGYTFGSGTRLTVV.

A word on this clone: Sequence at one end of the junction differs from germline and may be a read error. CDR3 nucleotides: TGTGTCTGGGGGGCAGGGGGAGATACGCAGTATTTT. This gives the protein CVWGAGGDTQYF. The V call is TRBV30, the J call TRBJ2-3; TRBD1 might be the D (7 bases). There are 12 residues in the CDR3. The germline gives CDR1 GTSNPN, CDR2 SVGIG (reference sequence). The whole variable domain, filled in from reference TRBV30 and TRBJ2-3, reads SQTIHQWPATLVQPVGSPLSLECTVEGTSNPNLYWYRQAAGRGLQLLFYSVGIGQISSEVPQNLSASRPQDRQFILSSKKLLLSDSGFYLCVWGAGGDTQYFGPGTRLTVL.

V is TRBV7-9 and J is TRBJ1-3; no definite D call. The CDR3 is 13 amino acids. Deletions cut 4 bases from V and 3 bases from J, with 7 bases between. Germline CDR1 is SEHNR and CDR2 is FQNEAQ (reference sequence). CDR3 nucleotide sequence: TGTGCCAGCAGCTCCCAGATTGGAAACACCATATATTTT. Translation: CASSSQIGNTIYF.

The chain uses TRBV7-8 and TRBJ2-3; a weak D match, TRBD1 (6 bases). The germline CDR1 and CDR2 sequences are SGHVS and FQNEAQ. The CDR3 is made up of 16 amino acids. Trimming stripped 1 base from V and 6 bases from J, with 17 bases between. CDR3 residues: CASSLGGPGQGDTQYF. CDR3 in DNA: TGTGCCAGCAGCTTAGGGGGTCCGGGACAAGGGGATACGCAGTATTTT.

The V gene is TRBV28, the J gene TRBJ2-7; 11 bases match TRBD2. V lost 6 bases and J lost 7; bases outside the gene matches: 11. Germline CDR1 reads MDHEN; CDR2 reads SYDVKM. The length of the CDR3 is 15 residues. CDR3: CASSPYISGREEQYF. In nucleotides, the CDR3 is TGTGCCAGCAGCCCTTATATTAGCGGGAGGGAGGAGCAGTACTTC.

The chain links TRBV6-5 to TRBJ1-1; D may be TRBD1 (5 bases). This CDR3 has 13 residues. Per the germline V gene, CDR1 is MNHEY and CDR2 is SVGAGI. Trimming removed 6 bases at V and 3 bases at J, with 11 bases between. CDR3 nucleotides: TGTGCCAGCAGGTCGTGGGGGGACACTGAAGCTTTCTTT. This encodes CASRSWGDTEAFF.

The gene calls are TRBV25-1 and TRBJ2-7; 8 bases line up with TRBD1. Germline CDR1 MGHDK, CDR2 SYGVNS. The CDR3 loop spans 13 amino acids. Trimming at V came to 8 bases and at J to 2 bases, leaving 5 bases not matched to a gene. CDR3 nucleotides: TGTGCCAGCGCGGGACAGGAGACCTACGAGCAGTACTTC. Translation: CASAGQETYEQYF.

This rearrangement joins TRBV2 to TRBJ2-5, with 8 bases identical to TRBD2. There are 14 residues in the CDR3. Losses at the gene ends were 5 bases for V and 5 bases for J; bases not matched to a gene: 7. Germline V gives CDR1 SNHLY, CDR2 FYNNEI. The CDR3 region is CASSPGLVGETQYF. The DNA for the CDR3 is TGTGCCAGCAGTCCGGGACTAGTGGGGGAGACCCAGTACTTC.

V gene TRBV28 combines with J gene TRBJ1-2, with 12 positions matching TRBD1. Germline loops: CDR1 MDHEN, CDR2 SYDVKM. This CDR3 has 16 amino acids. V lost 6 bases to trimming and J lost 4 bases; unmatched junction nucleotides: 9. In nucleotides, the CDR3 is TGTGCCAGCAGGGGCACCGGGACAGGGGGCAGCTATGGCTACACCTTC. It encodes CASRGTGTGGSYGYTF.